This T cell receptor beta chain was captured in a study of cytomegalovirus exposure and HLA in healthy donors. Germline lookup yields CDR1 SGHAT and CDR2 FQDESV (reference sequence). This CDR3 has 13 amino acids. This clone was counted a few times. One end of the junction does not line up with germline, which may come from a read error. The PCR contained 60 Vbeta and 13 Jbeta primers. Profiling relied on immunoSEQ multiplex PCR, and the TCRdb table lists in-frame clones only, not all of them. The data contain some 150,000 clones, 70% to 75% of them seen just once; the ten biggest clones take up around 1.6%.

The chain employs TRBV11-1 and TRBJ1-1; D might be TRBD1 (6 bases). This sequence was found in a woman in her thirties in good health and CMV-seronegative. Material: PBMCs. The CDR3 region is CASSLVRDTEAFF. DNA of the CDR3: TGTGCCAGCAGCTTAGTGAGGGACACAGAAGCTTTCTTT.